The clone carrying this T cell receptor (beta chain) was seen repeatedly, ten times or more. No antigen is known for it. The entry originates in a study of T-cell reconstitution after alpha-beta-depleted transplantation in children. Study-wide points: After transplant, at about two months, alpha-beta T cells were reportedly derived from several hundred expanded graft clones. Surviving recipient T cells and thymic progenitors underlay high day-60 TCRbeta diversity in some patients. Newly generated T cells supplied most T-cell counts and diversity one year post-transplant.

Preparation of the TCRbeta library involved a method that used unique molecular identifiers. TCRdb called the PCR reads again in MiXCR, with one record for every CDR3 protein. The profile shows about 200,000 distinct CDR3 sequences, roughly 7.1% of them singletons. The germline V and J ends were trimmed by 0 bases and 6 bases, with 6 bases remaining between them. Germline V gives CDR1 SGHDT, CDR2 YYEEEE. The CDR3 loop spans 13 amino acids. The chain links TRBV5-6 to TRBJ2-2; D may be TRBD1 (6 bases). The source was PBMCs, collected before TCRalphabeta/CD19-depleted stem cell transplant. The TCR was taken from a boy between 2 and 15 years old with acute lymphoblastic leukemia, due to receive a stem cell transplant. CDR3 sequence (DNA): TGTGCCAGCAGCTTGGACAGGGCCGGGGAGCTGTTTTTT. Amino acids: CASSLDRAGELFF.